These 13 T cell receptor beta chains came from one sample sequenced in a study of yellow fever vaccine responses in identical twins. One entry per CDR3 protein, called by TCRdb with MiXCR from the RT-PCR reads. Of about 19,000 distinct CDR3 sequences listed, around 70% were seen once; the top ten hold 2% to 2.5%. This sample comprised T cells from blood (PBMCs), unsorted or a sorted subset (not recorded which), obtained before or after yellow fever vaccination (not recorded which). Receptors were obtained from a woman younger than 30 who received the yellow fever vaccine.

V usage is TRBV15 and J usage is TRBJ1-6, with TRBD1 matching over 7 bases. Germline CDR1 and CDR2: LNHNV and YYDKDF (reference sequence). The CDR3 spans 16 residues. J gave up 7 bases and V 6 bases, and 12 bases lay outside the gene matches. The CDR3 reads CATSTTGILQNSPLHF. The DNA of the CDR3 is TGTGCCACCAGTACGACAGGGATCCTCCAGAATTCACCCCTCCACTTT.

There are a few counts of this clonotype. The rearrangement joins TRBV10-1 to TRBJ2-2; D is uncertain. The CDR3 has 14 residues. V shed 3 bases and J shed 4 bases, with 9 bases lying between them. Germline assignment: CDR1 WNHNN and CDR2 SYGVQD (reference sequence). The CDR3 DNA is TGCGCCAGCAGTGAAACAACTACCACCGGGGAGCTGTTTTTT. It codes for CASSETTTTGELFF.

This chain uses TRBV10-1 with TRBJ1-1, with D perhaps matching TRBD1 (5 bases). CDR1 and CDR2 from the germline V gene are WNHNN and SYGVQD (reference sequence). The CDR3 consists of 15 residues. V gave up 0 bases and J gave up 4 bases, with 12 bases separating them. The CDR3 sequence: CASSESGGIGTEAFF. The CDR3 DNA is TGCGCCAGCAGTGAGTCGGGGGGTATCGGCACTGAAGCTTTCTTT.

J is TRBJ1-2 and V is TRBV3-1; D remains ambiguous. CDR1 and CDR2 (germline): LGHDT, YNNKEL (reference sequence). With 4 bases removed from V and 4 bases from J, the gap between germline ends came to 16 bases. The CDR3 covers 15 residues. Here the CDR3 DNA reads TGTGCCAGCAGCCCCGATATCGTGACACCCTATGGCTACACCTTC. It is translated as CASSPDIVTPYGYTF.

V and J are TRBV29-1 and TRBJ2-1; D gene uncertain. The CDR3 runs 11 residues. Germline loops: CDR1 SQVTM, CDR2 ANQGSEA. With 4 bases removed from V and 3 bases from J, the gap between germline ends came to 4 bases. The CDR3 protein is CSVGHYNEQFF. The DNA for the CDR3 is TGCAGCGTTGGACACTACAATGAGCAGTTCTTC.

The chain links TRBV20-1 to TRBJ2-1; the D is unclear. Per the germline V gene, CDR1 is DFQATT and CDR2 is SNEGSKA (reference sequence). CDR3 length equals 10 residues. The V end lost 0 bases, the J end lost 7 bases, and 1 base lay between the germline ends. CDR3 loop: CSARDNEQFF. The CDR3 coding sequence is TGCAGTGCTAGAGATAATGAGCAGTTCTTC.

The CDR3 protein is CASSLGPDRGGSQPQHF. The CDR3 nucleotides read TGCGCCAGCAGCTTGGGACCCGACAGGGGTGGTTCTCAGCCCCAGCATTTT. This rearrangement joins TRBV5-1 to TRBJ1-5, with 8 positions matching TRBD1. Germline assignment: CDR1 SGHRS and CDR2 YFSETQ. V lost 0 bases to trimming and J lost 6 bases; unmatched junction nucleotides: 11. The CDR3 is 17 amino acids.

V is TRBV7-3 and J is TRBJ2-1, with TRBD2 matching over 11 bases. This CDR3 spans 15 amino acids. CDR1 is SGHTA, CDR2 FQGTGA, per germline. Losses at the gene ends were 1 base for V and 14 bases for J; bases not matched to a gene: 10. The CDR3 DNA is TGTGCCAGCAGCTTAAGTGGGGTAGCGGGAGGGCAGGAGTTCTTC. Its protein is CASSLSGVAGGQEFF.

V usage is TRBV6-2 or TRBV6-3 and J usage is TRBJ1-2, with 9 bases aligning to TRBD1. CDR1 MNHEY and CDR2 SVGEGT come from the germline V gene. The CDR3 has 13 residues. V lost 4 bases, J lost 7 bases, and 4 bases stayed unmatched. CDR3 DNA sequence: TGTGCCAGCAGTTCGGGACAGGGAACTGGCTACACCTTC. This gives the protein CASSSGQGTGYTF.

The V and J genes are TRBV7-6 and TRBJ2-3; the D is unclear. The germline V gene encodes CDR1 SGHVS and CDR2 FNYEAQ. The V end lost 4 bases, the J end lost 7 bases, and 12 bases lay between the germline ends. The CDR3 extends over 13 amino acids. The CDR3, as DNA: TGTGCCAGCAGCTCGGACGGCCCCCATACGCAGTATTTT. Translated, it gives CASSSDGPHTQYF.

The chain joins TRBV21-1 to TRBJ2-1; the tabulated D call, TRBD1, remains unverified against the DNA. TRBV21-1 is deemed a pseudogene. The CDR3 has 18 amino acids. The DNA for the CDR3 is TGTGCCAGCAGCAGGATCAGCAACAGGGGGGAGACATACAATGAGCAGTTCTTC. Its protein is CASSRISNRGETYNEQFF.

This chain uses TRBV18 with TRBJ1-2; TRBD1 might be the D (5 bases). Germline lookup yields CDR1 KGHSH and CDR2 LQKENI. This CDR3 has 14 amino acids. V was shortened by 3 bases and J by 4 bases, with 12 bases between the two germline ends. This chain's CDR3 is CASSPGRILYGYTF. The CDR3 coding sequence is TGTGCCAGCTCACCGGGACGGATCCTCTATGGCTACACCTTC.

This clonotype was counted between two and nine times. V usage is TRBV18 and J usage is TRBJ1-1, with D uncertain. V was cut by 3 bases and J by 3 bases, with 11 bases left in between. This CDR3 has 14 amino acids. In germline, CDR1 is KGHSH, CDR2 LQKENI. The CDR3: CASSPTVADTEAFF. CDR3 bases: TGTGCCAGCTCACCCACGGTTGCGGACACTGAAGCTTTCTTT.